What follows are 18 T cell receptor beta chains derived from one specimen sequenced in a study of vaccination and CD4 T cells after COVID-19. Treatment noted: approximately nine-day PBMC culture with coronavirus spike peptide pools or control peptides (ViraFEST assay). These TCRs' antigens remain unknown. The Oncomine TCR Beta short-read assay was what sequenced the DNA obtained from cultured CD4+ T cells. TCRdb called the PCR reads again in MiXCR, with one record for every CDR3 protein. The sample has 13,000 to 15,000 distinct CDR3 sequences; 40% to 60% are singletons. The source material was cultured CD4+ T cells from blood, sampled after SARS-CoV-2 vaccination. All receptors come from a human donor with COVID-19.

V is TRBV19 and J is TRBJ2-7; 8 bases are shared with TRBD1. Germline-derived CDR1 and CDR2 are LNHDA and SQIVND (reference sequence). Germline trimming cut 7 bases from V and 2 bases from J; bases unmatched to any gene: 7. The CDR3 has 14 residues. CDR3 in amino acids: CASTRGQGPYEQYF. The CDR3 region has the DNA TGTGCCAGTACCCGCGGACAGGGTCCCTACGAGCAGTACTTC.

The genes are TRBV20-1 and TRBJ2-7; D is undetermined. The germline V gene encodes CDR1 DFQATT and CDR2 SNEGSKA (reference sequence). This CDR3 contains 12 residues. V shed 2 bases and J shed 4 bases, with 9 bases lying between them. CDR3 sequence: CSARQTRYEQYF. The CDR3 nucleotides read TGCAGTGCTAGACAGACCAGGTACGAGCAGTACTTC.

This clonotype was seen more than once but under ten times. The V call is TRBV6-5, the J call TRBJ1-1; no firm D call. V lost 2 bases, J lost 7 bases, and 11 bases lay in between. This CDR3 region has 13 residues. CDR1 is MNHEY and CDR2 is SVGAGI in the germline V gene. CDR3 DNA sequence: TGTGCCAGCAGTTACCGTTGGACGAGTGAAGCTTTCTTT. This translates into CASSYRWTSEAFF.

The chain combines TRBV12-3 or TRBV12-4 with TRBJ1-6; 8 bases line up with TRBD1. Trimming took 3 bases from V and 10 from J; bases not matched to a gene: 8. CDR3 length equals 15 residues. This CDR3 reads CASSFQARGQSPLHF. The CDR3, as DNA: TGTGCCAGCAGTTTTCAGGCCAGGGGGCAATCACCCCTCCACTTT.

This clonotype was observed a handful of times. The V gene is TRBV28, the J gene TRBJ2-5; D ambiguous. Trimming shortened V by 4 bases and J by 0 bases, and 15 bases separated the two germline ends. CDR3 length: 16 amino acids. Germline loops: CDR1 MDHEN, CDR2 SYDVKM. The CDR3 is CASSSLRGTHQETQYF. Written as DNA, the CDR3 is TGTGCCAGCAGTTCCCTACGCGGTACTCACCAAGAGACCCAGTACTTC.

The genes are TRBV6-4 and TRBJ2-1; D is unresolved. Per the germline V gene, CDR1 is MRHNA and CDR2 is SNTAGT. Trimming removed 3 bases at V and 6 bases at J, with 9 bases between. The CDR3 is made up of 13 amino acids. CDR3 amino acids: CASSERESNEQFF. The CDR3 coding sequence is TGTGCCAGCAGTGAAAGGGAAAGCAATGAGCAGTTCTTC.

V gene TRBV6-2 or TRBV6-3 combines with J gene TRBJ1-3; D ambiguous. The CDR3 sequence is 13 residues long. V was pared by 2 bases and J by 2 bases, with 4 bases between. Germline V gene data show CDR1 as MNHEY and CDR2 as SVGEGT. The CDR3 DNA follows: TGTGCCAGCAGTTACGGACCTGGAAACACCATATATTTT. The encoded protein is CASSYGPGNTIYF.

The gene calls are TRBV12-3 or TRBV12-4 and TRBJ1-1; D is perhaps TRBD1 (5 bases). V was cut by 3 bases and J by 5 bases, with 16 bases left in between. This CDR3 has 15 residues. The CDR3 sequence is CASSFSTAGGTEAFF. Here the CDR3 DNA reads TGTGCCAGCAGTTTCTCGACGGCCGGGGGGACTGAAGCTTTCTTT.

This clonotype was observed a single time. The CDR3 sequence: CASSPAGLAGLYF. The CDR3 DNA follows: TGTGCCAGCAGCCCAGCGGGCCTAGCGGGTCTGTACTTC. This sequence joins TRBV7-2 and TRBJ2-7; 8 bases agree with TRBD2. Germline V lookup: CDR1 SGHTA, CDR2 FQGNSA. This CDR3 is built from 13 residues. The junction had 12 bases not matched to a gene; V was cut back by 5 bases and J by 12 bases.

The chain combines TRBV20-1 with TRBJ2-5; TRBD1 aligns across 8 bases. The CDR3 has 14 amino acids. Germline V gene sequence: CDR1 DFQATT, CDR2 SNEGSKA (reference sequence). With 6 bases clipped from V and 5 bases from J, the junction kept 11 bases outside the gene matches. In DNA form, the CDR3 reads TGCAGTGCCCTGGACAGGGCAGGTGTCGAGACCCAGTACTTC. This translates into CSALDRAGVETQYF.

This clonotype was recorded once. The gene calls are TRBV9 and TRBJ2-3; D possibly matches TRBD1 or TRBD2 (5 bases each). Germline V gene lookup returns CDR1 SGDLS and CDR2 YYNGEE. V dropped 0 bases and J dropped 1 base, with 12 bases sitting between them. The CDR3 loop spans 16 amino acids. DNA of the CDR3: TGTGCCAGCAGCGTAGAGTCCCAGGGACGCACAGATACGCAGTATTTT. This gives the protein CASSVESQGRTDTQYF.

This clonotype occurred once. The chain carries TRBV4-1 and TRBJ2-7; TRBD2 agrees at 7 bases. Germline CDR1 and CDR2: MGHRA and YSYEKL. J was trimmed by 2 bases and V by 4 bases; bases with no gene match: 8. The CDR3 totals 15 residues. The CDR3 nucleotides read TGCGCCAGCAGCCCGGGGGGTCAGGGCACCTACGAGCAGTACTTC. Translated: CASSPGGQGTYEQYF.

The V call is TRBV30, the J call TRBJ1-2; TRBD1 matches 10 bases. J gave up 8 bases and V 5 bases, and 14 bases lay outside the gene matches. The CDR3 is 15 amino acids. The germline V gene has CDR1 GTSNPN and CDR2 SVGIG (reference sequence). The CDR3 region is CAWEPKTGGLSGYTF. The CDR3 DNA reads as TGTGCCTGGGAGCCAAAGACAGGGGGCCTCAGCGGCTACACCTTC.

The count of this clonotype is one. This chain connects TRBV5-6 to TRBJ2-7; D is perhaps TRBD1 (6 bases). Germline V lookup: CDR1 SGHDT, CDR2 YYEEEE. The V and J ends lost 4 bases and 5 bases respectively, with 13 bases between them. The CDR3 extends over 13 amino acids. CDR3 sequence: CASSPGQTNEQYF. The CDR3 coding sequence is TGTGCCAGCAGCCCAGGACAGACTAACGAGCAGTACTTC.

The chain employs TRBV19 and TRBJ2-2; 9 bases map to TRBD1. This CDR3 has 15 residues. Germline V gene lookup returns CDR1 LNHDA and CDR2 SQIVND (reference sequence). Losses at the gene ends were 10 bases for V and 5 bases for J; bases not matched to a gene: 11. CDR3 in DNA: TGTGCCACCAGACCGGGACAGGGTCCTACCGGGGAGCTGTTTTTT. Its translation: CATRPGQGPTGELFF.

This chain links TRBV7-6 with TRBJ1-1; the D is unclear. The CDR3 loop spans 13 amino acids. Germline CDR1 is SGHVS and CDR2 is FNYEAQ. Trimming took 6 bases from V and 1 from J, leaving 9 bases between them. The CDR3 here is CASRPDGNTEAFF. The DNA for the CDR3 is TGTGCCAGCAGGCCGGACGGGAACACTGAAGCTTTCTTT.

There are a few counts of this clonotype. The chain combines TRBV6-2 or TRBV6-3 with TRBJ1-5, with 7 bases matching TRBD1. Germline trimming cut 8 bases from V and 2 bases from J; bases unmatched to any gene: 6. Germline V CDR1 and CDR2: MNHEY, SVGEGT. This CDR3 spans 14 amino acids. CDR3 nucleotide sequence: TGTGCCAGCGTCCCAGGGGGTGGCAATCAGCCCCAGCATTTT. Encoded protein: CASVPGGGNQPQHF.

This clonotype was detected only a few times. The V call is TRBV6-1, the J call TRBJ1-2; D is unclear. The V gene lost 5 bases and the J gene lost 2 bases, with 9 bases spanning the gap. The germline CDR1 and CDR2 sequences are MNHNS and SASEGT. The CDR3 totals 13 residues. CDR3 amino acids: CASSKDGNYGYTF. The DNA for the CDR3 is TGTGCCAGCAGTAAAGACGGAAACTATGGCTACACCTTC.